This T cell receptor (beta chain) stems from a study of memory CD4+ T cells and cytomegalovirus serostatus. Study results and limitations: Suggested: most of the CMV-linked TCR signature lies in CD4+ memory cells. Of roughly 180 reported CMV TCRbeta sequences, just over 65 were found in memory CD4+ repertoires.

Single viable CD3+CD4+CD8-CD45RO+ cells were sorted as the memory CD4+ T cells. The CDR3 extends over 15 amino acids. J was trimmed by 7 bases and V by 1 base; bases with no gene match: 9. Germline V gene sequence: CDR1 SGHKS, CDR2 YYEKEE (reference sequence). Details on this clone: Antigen: not known.

Sequenced by immunoSEQ multiplex PCR; TCRdb stores in-frame clones only, minus some. This table holds some 57,000 clones, around 79% found once. This TCR came from an adult in good health and CMV-seronegative. Sample: memory CD4+ T cells from blood. The chain couples TRBV5-5 to TRBJ1-2, with 8 nucleotides matching TRBD1. The CDR3 sequence is CASSLQDRGWRGYTF. CDR3 sequence (DNA): TGTGCCAGCAGCTTGCAAGACAGGGGATGGCGTGGCTACACCTTC. Filled out from reference TRBV5-5 and TRBJ1-2, the complete variable domain reads DAGVTQSPTHLIKTRGQQVTLRCSPISGHKSVSWYQQVLGQGPQFIFQYYEKEERGRGNFPDRFSARQFPNYSSELNVNALLLGDSALYLCASSLQDRGWRGYTFGSGTRLTVV.